These 7 T cell receptor beta chains were all obtained from the same sample, sequenced in a study of cytomegalovirus exposure and HLA in healthy donors. The PCR had 60 Vbeta and 13 Jbeta primers. The repertoire was sequenced with immunoSEQ multiplex PCR; TCRdb's copy has only in-frame clones and lacks some. The ten most abundant clones cover around 17% of a sample with about 25,000 clones. What was sequenced was PBMCs. These TCRs come from a male donor in good health and CMV-seropositive.

The V and J genes are TRBV7-3 and TRBJ1-1; no reliable D call. CDR1 is SGHTA, CDR2 FQGTGA, per germline. CDR3 size: 14 residues. With 2 bases removed from V and 4 bases from J, the gap between germline ends came to 11 bases. DNA for the CDR3: TGTGCCAGCAGCTTAGCCCGGGTAGGCACTGAAGCTTTCTTT. Protein sequence: CASSLARVGTEAFF.

This rearrangement joins TRBV25-1 to TRBJ1-4, with a tentative D call TRBD1 (6 bases). This CDR3 has 14 amino acids. Trimming left V 2 bases short and J 7 bases short, with 11 bases between. The germline CDR1 and CDR2 sequences are MGHDK and SYGVNS. The CDR3 DNA sequence: TGTGCCAGCAGTGAACAGGGGCTTGCTGAAAAACTGTTTTTT. Its protein is CASSEQGLAEKLFF.

This sequence joins TRBV29-1 and TRBJ2-1, with 9 bases identical to TRBD1. The CDR3 runs 12 residues. Unmatched junction bases numbered 4, after V lost 4 bases and J lost 9 bases. The germline CDR1 and CDR2 sequences are SQVTM and ANQGSEA. The DNA of the CDR3 is TGCAGCGTTGTGGGACAGGGAACTGAGCAGTTCTTC. Its translation is CSVVGQGTEQFF.

V and J are TRBV6-1 and TRBJ2-2, with D unclear. Germline V gene lookup returns CDR1 MNHNS and CDR2 SASEGT. The length of the CDR3 is 12 residues. V lost 5 bases and J 7 bases, leaving 8 bases between the germline ends. This CDR3 is CASSFQDGELFF. For the CDR3, the DNA is TGTGCCAGCAGTTTCCAGGACGGGGAGCTGTTTTTT.

V usage is TRBV7-3 and J usage is TRBJ2-3; D may be TRBD2 (6 bases). This CDR3 is built from 15 residues. The V gene's germline CDR1 is SGHTA and CDR2 FQGTGA. Trimming removed 5 bases at V and 4 bases at J, with 16 bases between. CDR3 protein: CASSLRTKEADTQYF. CDR3 in DNA: TGTGCCAGCAGCCTACGGACTAAAGAGGCAGATACGCAGTATTTT.

The chain links TRBV19 to TRBJ2-1; the match to TRBD2 covers 7 bases. J gave up 0 bases and V 3 bases, and 2 bases lay outside the gene matches. The CDR3 sequence is 15 residues long. Germline V CDR1 and CDR2: LNHDA, SQIVND (reference sequence). CDR3 loop: CASSMGLNSYNEQFF. CDR3 nucleotides: TGTGCCAGTAGTATGGGACTAAACTCCTACAATGAGCAGTTCTTC. Full variable domain (remainder filled in from reference TRBV19 and TRBJ2-1): DGGITQSPKYLFRKEGQNVTLSCEQNLNHDAMYWYRQDPGQGLRLIYYSQIVNDFQKGDIAEGYSVSREKKESFPLTVTSAQKNPTAFYLCASSMGLNSYNEQFFGPGTRLTVL.

This chain joins TRBV4-1 and TRBJ1-3, with unresolved D. Germline-derived CDR1 and CDR2 are MGHRA and YSYEKL. This CDR3 is 14 amino acids long. Trimming removed 4 bases at V and 0 bases at J, with 7 bases between. Written as DNA, the CDR3 is TGCGCCAGCAGCCCAGGAACCTCTGGAAACACCATATATTTT. Amino acids: CASSPGTSGNTIYF.